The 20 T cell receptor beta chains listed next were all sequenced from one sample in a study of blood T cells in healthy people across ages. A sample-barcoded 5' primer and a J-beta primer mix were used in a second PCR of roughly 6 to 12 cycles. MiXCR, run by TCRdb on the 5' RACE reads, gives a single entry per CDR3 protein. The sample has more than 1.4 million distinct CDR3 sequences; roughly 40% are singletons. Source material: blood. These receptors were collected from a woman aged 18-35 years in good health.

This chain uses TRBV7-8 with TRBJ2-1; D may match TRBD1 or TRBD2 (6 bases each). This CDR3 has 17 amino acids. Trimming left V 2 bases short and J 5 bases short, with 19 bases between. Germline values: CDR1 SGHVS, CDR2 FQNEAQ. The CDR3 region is CASSLIWAGRGNNEQFF. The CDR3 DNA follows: TGTGCCAGCAGCTTAATTTGGGCGGGAAGGGGGAACAATGAGCAGTTCTTC.

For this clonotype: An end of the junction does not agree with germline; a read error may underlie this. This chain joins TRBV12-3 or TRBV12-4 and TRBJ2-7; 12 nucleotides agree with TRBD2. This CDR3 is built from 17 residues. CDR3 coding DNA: TGTGCCAGCAGTCCCAATTTCCTAGCGGGAGGGTCCTGCGAGCAGTACTTC. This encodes CASSPNFLAGGSCEQYF.

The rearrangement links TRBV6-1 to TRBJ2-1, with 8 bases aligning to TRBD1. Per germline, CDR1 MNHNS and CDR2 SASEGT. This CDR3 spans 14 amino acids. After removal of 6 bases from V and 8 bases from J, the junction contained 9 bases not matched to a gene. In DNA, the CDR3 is TGTGCCAGCAGACCAGGGGGCGAGCGTCATGAGCAGTTCTTC. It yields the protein CASRPGGERHEQFF.

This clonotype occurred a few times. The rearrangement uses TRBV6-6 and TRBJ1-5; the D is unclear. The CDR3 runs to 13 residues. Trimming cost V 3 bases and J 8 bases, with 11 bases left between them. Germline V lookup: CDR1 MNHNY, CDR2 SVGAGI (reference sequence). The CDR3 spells CASSYKGQEPQHF. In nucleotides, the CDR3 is TGTGCCAGCAGTTATAAAGGGCAAGAGCCCCAGCATTTT.

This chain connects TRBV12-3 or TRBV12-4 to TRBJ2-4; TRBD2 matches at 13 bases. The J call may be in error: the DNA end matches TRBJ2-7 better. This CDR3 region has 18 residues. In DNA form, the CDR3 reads TGTGCCAGCAGTTTAGTGGTAGGCGGGACTAGCGGGGCCCACGAGCAGTACTTC. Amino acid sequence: CASSLVVGGTSGAHEQYF.

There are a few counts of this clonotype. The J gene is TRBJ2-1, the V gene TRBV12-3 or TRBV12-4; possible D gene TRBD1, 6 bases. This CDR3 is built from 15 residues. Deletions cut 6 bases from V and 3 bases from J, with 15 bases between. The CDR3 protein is CASSQGGILYNEQFF. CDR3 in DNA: TGTGCCAGCAGCCAAGGGGGAATTCTCTACAATGAGCAGTTCTTC.

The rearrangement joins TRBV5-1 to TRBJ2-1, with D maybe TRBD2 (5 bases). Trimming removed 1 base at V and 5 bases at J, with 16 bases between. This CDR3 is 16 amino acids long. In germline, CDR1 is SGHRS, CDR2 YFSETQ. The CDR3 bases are TGCGCCAGCAGCTTGTTCTCCGGGGAAGTCAACAATGAGCAGTTCTTC. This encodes CASSLFSGEVNNEQFF.

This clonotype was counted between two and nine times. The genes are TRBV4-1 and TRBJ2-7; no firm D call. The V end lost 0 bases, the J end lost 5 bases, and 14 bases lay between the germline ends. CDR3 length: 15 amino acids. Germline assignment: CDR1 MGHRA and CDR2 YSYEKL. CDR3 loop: CASSQDFPLRHEQYF. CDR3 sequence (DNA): TGCGCCAGCAGCCAAGATTTTCCCCTGCGGCACGAGCAGTACTTC.

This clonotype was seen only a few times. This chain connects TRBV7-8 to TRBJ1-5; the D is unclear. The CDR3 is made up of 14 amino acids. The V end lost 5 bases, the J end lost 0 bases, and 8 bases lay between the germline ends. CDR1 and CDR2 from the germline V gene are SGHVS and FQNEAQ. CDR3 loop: CASSPSSSNQPQHF. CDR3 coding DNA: TGTGCCAGCAGCCCTTCAAGTAGCAATCAGCCCCAGCATTTT.

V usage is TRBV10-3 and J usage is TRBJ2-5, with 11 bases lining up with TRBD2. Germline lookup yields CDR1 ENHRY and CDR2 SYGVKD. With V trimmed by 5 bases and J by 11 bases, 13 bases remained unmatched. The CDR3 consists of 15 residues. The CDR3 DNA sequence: TGTGCCATCAGTCGTACGACTAGCGGGAACAATGAGCAGTACTTC. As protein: CAISRTTSGNNEQYF.

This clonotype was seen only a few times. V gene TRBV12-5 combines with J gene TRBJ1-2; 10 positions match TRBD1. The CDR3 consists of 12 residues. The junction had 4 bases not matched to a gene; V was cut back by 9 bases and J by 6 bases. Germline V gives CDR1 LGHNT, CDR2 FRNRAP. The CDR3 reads CASGQGEDGYTF. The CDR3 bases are TGTGCTAGCGGACAGGGGGAGGATGGCTACACCTTC.

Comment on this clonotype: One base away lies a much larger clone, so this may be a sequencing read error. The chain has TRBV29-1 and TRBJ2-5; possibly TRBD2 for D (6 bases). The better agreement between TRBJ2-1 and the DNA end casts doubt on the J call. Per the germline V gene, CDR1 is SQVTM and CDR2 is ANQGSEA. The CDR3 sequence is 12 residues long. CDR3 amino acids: CSANWEEETQFF. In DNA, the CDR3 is TGCAGCGCAAATTGGGAGGAAGAGACCCAGTTCTTC.

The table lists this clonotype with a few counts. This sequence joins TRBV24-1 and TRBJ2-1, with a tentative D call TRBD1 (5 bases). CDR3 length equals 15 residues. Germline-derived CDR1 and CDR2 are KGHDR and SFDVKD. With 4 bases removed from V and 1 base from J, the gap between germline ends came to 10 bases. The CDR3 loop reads CATSEQPGSYNEQFF. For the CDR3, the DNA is TGTGCCACCAGTGAGCAGCCAGGGTCCTACAATGAGCAGTTCTTC.

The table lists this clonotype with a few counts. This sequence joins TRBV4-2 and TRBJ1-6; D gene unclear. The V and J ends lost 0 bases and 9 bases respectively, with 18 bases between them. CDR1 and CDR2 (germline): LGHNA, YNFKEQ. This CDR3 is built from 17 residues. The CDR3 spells CASSQENVLLRGSPLHF. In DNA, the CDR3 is TGTGCCAGCAGCCAAGAAAACGTCCTGCTAAGAGGTTCACCCCTCCACTTT.

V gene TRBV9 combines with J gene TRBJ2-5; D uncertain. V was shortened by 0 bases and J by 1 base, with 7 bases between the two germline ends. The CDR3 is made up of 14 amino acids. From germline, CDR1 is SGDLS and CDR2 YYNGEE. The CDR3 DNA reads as TGTGCCAGCAGCGTAGACCCCCTCCAAGAGACCCAGTACTTC. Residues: CASSVDPLQETQYF.

The CDR3 protein is CASSEWPGSPQPQHF. The CDR3, as DNA: TGTGCCAGCAGTGAATGGCCCGGCAGCCCTCAGCCCCAGCATTTT. The rearrangement links TRBV6-1 to TRBJ1-5; D ambiguous. The CDR3 sequence is 15 residues long. Germline V gives CDR1 MNHNS, CDR2 SASEGT. Trimming took off 2 bases at V and 6 bases at J, with 14 bases between the two ends.

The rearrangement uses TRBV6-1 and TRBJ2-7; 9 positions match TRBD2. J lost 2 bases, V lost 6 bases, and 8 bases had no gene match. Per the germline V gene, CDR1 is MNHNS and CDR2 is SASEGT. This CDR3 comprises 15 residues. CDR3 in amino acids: CASSRSLAGTYEQYF. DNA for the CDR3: TGTGCCAGCAGCCGAAGCCTAGCGGGGACCTACGAGCAGTACTTC.

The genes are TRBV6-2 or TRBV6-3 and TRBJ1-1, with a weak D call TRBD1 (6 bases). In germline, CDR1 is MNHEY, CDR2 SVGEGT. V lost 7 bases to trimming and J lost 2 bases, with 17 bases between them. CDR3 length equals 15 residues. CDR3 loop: CASTLGGAVNTEAFF. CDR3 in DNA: TGTGCCAGCACCCTCGGGGGGGCAGTCAACACTGAAGCTTTCTTT.

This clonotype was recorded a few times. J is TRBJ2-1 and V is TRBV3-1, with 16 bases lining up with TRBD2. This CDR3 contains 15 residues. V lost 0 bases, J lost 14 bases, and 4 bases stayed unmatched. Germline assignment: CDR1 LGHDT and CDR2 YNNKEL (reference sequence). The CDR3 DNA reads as TGTGCCAGCAGCCAAGATGGGACTAGCGGGAGGGCGAAGTTCTTC. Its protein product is CASSQDGTSGRAKFF.

CDR3 region: CASSLDPRGNTIYF. The CDR3 DNA follows: TGTGCCAGCAGCTTGGATCCTCGTGGAAACACCATATATTTT. The rearrangement joins TRBV6-6 to TRBJ1-3; D call uncertain. The CDR3 is 14 residues long. Between the trimmed V and J ends, which lost 6 bases and 3 bases, there was a span of 12 bases. Germline V gives CDR1 MNHNY, CDR2 SVGAGI (reference sequence).